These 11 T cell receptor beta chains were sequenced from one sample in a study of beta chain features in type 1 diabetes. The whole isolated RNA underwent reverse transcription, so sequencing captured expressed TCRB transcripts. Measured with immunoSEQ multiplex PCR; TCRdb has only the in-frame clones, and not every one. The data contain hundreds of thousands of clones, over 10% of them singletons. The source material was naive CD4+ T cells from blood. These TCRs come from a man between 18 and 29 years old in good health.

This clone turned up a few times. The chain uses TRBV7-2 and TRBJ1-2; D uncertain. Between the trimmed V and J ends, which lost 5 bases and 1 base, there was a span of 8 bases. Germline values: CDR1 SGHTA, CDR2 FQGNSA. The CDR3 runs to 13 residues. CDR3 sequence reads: CASSLDNNYGYTF. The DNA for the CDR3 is TGTGCCAGCAGCCTCGACAATAACTATGGCTACACCTTC.

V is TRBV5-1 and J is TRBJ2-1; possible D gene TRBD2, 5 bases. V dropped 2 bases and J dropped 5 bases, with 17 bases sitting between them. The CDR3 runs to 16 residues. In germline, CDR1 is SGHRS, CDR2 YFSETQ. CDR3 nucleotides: TGCGCCAGCAGCTTCTTCGGACCGGGAAGGGACAATGAGCAGTTCTTC. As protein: CASSFFGPGRDNEQFF. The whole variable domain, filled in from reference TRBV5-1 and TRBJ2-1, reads KAGVTQTPRYLIKTRGQQVTLSCSPISGHRSVSWYQQTPGQGLQFLFEYFSETQRNKGNFPGRFSGRQFSNSRSEMNVSTLELGDSALYLCASSFFGPGRDNEQFFGPGTRLTVL.

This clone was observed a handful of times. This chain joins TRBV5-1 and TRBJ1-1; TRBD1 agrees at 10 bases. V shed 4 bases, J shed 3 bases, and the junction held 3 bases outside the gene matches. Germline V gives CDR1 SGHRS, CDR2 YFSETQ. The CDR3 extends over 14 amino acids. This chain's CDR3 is CASSRGQGDTEAFF. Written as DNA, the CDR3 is TGCGCCAGCAGCAGAGGACAGGGGGACACTGAAGCTTTCTTT.

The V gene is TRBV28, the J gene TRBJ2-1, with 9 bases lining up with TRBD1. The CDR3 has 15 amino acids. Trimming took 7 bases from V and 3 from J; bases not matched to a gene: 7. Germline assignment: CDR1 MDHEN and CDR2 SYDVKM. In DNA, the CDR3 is TGTGCCAGCAAAAAACAGGGGGCCAACTACAATGAGCAGTTCTTC. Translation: CASKKQGANYNEQFF.

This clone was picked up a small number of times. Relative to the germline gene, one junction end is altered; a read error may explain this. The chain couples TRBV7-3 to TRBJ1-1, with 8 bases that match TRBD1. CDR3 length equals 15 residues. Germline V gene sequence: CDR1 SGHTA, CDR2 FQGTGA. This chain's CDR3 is CASSITGGVNTEAFF. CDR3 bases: TGTGCCAGCAGCATAACAGGGGGGGTTAACACTGAAGCTTTCTTT.

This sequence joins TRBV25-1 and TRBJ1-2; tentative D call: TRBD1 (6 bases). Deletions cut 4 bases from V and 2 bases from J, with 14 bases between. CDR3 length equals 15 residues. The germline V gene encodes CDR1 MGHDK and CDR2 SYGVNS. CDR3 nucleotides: TGTGCCAGCAGTGCACCCGAGGGGGGGAACTATGGCTACACCTTC. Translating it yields CASSAPEGGNYGYTF.

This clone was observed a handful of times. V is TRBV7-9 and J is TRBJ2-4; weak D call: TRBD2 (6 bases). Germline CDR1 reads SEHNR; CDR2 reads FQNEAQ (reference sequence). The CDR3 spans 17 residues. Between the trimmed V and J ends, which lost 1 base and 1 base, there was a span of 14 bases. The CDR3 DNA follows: TGTGCCAGCAGCTTAGTAGCGGCCTTGGGGGCCAAAAACATTCAGTACTTC. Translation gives CASSLVAALGAKNIQYF.

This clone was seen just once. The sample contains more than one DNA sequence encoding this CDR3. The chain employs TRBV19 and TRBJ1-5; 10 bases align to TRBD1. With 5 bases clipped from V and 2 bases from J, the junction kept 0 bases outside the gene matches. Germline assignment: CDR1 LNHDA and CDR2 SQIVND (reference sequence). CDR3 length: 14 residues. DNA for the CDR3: TGTGCCAGTAGTGGGACAGGGGGCAATCAGCCCCAGCATTTT. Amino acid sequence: CASSGTGGNQPQHF.

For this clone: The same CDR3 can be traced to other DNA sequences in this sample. The CDR3 spells CASGRTGNEQYF. CDR3 bases: TGTGCCAGCGGGCGGACAGGGAACGAGCAGTACTTC. V usage is TRBV7-3 and J usage is TRBJ2-7; 8 nucleotides align to TRBD1. V was clipped by 8 bases and J by 5 bases; unmatched bases: 5. The CDR3 has 12 amino acids. Per germline, CDR1 SGHTA and CDR2 FQGTGA.

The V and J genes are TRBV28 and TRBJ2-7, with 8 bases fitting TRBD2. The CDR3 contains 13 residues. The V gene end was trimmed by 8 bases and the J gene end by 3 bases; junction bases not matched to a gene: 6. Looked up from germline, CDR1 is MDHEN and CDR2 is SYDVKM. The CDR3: CASCAGRVYEQYF. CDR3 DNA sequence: TGTGCCAGCTGTGCCGGGAGGGTCTACGAGCAGTACTTC.

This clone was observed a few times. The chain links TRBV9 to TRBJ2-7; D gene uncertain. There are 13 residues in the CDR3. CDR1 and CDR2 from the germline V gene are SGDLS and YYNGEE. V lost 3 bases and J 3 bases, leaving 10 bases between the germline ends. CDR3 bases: TGTGCCAGCAGCGGGTCTGGGCTCTACGAGCAGTACTTC. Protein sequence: CASSGSGLYEQYF.